The T cell receptor (beta chain) described here comes from a study of response to subunit inactivated influenza vaccine. This clonotype was detected a few times. What it binds is unknown. The junction had 8 bases not matched to a gene; V was cut back by 5 bases and J by 5 bases. The CDR3 is 15 amino acids. From germline, CDR1 is KGHSH and CDR2 LQKENI. MiXCR was run by TCRdb on the RT-PCR reads, yielding one entry per CDR3 protein. The data contain 650,000 or so distinct CDR3 sequences, approximately 15% of them singletons. Study-wide findings and caveats: The authors suggested that every seasonal influenza vaccination recruits few new T cells.

This clonotype originated in a man between 50 and 59 years old who received an inactivated influenza vaccine. The rearrangement uses TRBV18 and TRBJ2-1; 8 bases map to TRBD2. Specimen: PBMCs from blood, collected roughly 15 days before vaccination. The CDR3 spells CASSSWREVHNEQFF. The DNA for the CDR3 is TGTGCCAGCTCAAGTTGGCGGGAGGTTCACAATGAGCAGTTCTTC.